The rows below give T cell receptor beta chains drawn from one sample of a study of control samples from healthy donors and cancer patients. Measured with immunoSEQ multiplex PCR; TCRdb has only the in-frame clones, and not every one. The repertoire holds some 410,000 clones, roughly 90% seen once, with just under 6.5% in the top ten. Sequencing was carried out using PBMCs. The receptor set was obtained from a middle-aged man with head and neck cancer. Each CDR3 is given with its conserved first and last residue. The D gene is left open where the match is weak. The size of a clone is reported for some rows only, either as once, few or many, or as a class for expanded clones.

V gene	J gene	clone size	D gene	CDR3 protein	CDR3 DNA
TRBV6-4	TRBJ2-3	few	-	CASSGSGDTDTQYF	TGTGCCAGCAGTGGTTCCGGGGACACAGATACGCAGTATTTT
TRBV5-5	TRBJ2-7	-	-	CASSLSQGMSYEQYF	TGTGCCAGCAGCTTAAGTCAGGGCATGTCCTACGAGCAGTACTTC
TRBV6-2/TRBV6-3	TRBJ2-7	-	TRBD1	CASSYGRTGTGATYLYEQYF	TGTGCCAGCAGTTACGGTCGAACCGGGACAGGGGCCACCTACCTCTACGAGCAGTACTTC
TRBV19	TRBJ2-7	-	TRBD1	CASSSGQGALYEQYF	TGTGCCAGTAGTAGTGGACAGGGGGCGCTATACGAGCAGTACTTC
TRBV9	TRBJ2-7	-	TRBD2	CASSVDPRGGPSYEQYF	TGTGCCAGCAGCGTAGACCCCCGGGGGGGTCCCTCCTACGAGCAGTACTTC
TRBV7-8	TRBJ1-1	-	TRBD1	CASSLYPGQVIHTEAFF	TGTGCCAGCAGCTTATATCCCGGACAGGTGATCCACACTGAAGCTTTCTTT
TRBV19	TRBJ2-1	-	TRBD1	CASRDRVEEQFF	TGTGCCAGCCGGGACAGGGTGGAGGAGCAGTTCTTC
TRBV5-1	TRBJ2-2	-	-	CASSLGGENTGELFF	TGCGCCAGCAGCTTGGGGGGAGAGAACACCGGGGAGCTGTTTTTT
TRBV28	TRBJ2-3	-	TRBD2	CASSLRSASGRTDTQYF	TGTGCCAGCAGTTTAAGAAGTGCTAGCGGGAGAACAGATACGCAGTATTTT
TRBV27	TRBJ1-5	-	-	CASSSLGGSYSNQPQHF	TGTGCCAGCAGTTCTCTGGGGGGGAGCTATAGCAATCAGCCCCAGCATTTT
TRBV7-5	TRBJ2-1	-	-	CARSAQIGAGGRSEQFF	TGTGCCAGAAGCGCCCAAATAGGGGCGGGAGGCCGGAGTGAGCAGTTCTTC
TRBV6-5	TRBJ2-2	-	-	CASSNLGDTGELFF	TGTGCCAGCAGCAATTTGGGGGACACCGGGGAGCTGTTTTTT
TRBV4-2	TRBJ2-7	few	TRBD1	CASSQGTDGTGGSYEQYF	TGTGCCAGCAGCCAAGGCACGGATGGGACAGGGGGCTCCTACGAGCAGTACTTC
TRBV28	TRBJ2-1	-	TRBD2	CASSLAGARNEQFF	TGTGCCAGCAGTTTAGCGGGAGCGAGGAATGAGCAGTTCTTC
TRBV12-5	TRBJ1-6	-	-	CASGSHPDSSYNSPLHF	TGTGCTAGTGGTTCCCACCCTGACAGCTCCTATAATTCACCCCTCCACTTT
TRBV18	TRBJ1-6	few	-	CASSPRQDLNSPLHF	TGTGCCAGCTCACCACGGCAGGACCTTAATTCACCCCTCCACTTT
TRBV27	TRBJ2-3	once	TRBD2	CASSLSIAGGLRTDTQYF	TGTGCCAGCAGTTTATCAATAGCGGGAGGGCTTCGTACAGATACGCAGTATTTT
TRBV27	TRBJ2-3	-	-	CASMPTGLDTQYF	TGTGCCAGCATGCCCACAGGGTTAGATACGCAGTATTTT
TRBV5-1	TRBJ2-7	-	-	CASSLDRYEQYF	TGCGCCAGCAGCCTGGACAGATACGAGCAGTACTTC
TRBV27	TRBJ1-2	-	-	CASSLVGADGYTF	TGTGCCAGCAGTTTAGTGGGGGCGGATGGCTACACCTTC
TRBV5-1	TRBJ2-5	-	-	CASSLGVYQETQYF	TGCGCCAGCAGCTTGGGGGTGTACCAAGAGACCCAGTACTTC
TRBV7-2	TRBJ2-2	once	-	CASSLRGGDTGELFF	TGTGCCAGCAGCTTAAGAGGGGGGGACACCGGGGAGCTGTTTTTT
TRBV11-2	TRBJ2-7	-	-	CASSLVIGSPYEQYF	TGTGCCAGCAGCTTAGTTATAGGGTCCCCCTACGAGCAGTACTTC
TRBV13	TRBJ2-1	-	-	CASSDRDYNEQFF	TGTGCCAGCAGCGACCGGGACTACAATGAGCAGTTCTTC
TRBV7-3	TRBJ2-3	once	-	CASSLLGGTDTQYF	TGTGCCAGCAGCTTACTGGGTGGAACAGATACGCAGTATTTT
TRBV4-3	TRBJ1-2	-	-	CASSQGHQENYGYTF	TGCGCCAGCAGCCAAGGGCATCAGGAGAACTATGGCTACACCTTC
TRBV30	TRBJ2-7	-	-	CAWGFGRGVQYF	TGTGCCTGGGGGTTTGGACGGGGAGTGCAGTACTTC
TRBV24-1	TRBJ2-3	-	-	CATSDRAGGTDTQYF	TGTGCCACCAGTGATCGGGCAGGGGGCACAGATACGCAGTATTTT
TRBV15	TRBJ1-4	-	TRBD1	CATSRENRGMGKLFF	TGTGCCACCAGCAGAGAGAACAGGGGAATGGGAAAACTGTTTTTT
TRBV18	TRBJ2-2	-	TRBD1	CASSPSPTGWANTGELFF	TGTGCCAGCTCACCTTCACCGACAGGGTGGGCGAACACCGGGGAGCTGTTTTTT
TRBV5-4	TRBJ2-3	-	TRBD1	CASSYRTGGHTDTQYF	TGTGCCAGCAGCTATAGGACAGGGGGCCACACAGATACGCAGTATTTT
TRBV5-6	TRBJ1-4	once	-	CASSPLTGPTNEKLFF	TGTGCCAGCAGCCCCCTAACGGGCCCAACTAATGAAAAACTGTTTTTT
TRBV7-2	TRBJ1-5	-	-	CASSSDRDQPQHF	TGTGCCAGCAGCTCCGACAGAGATCAGCCCCAGCATTTT
TRBV6-5	TRBJ1-1	-	-	CASREMDTEAFF	TGTGCCAGCAGAGAGATGGACACTGAAGCTTTCTTT
TRBV11-2	TRBJ1-2	-	-	CASSGTRTPWIGYTF	TGTGCCAGCAGCGGGACCAGGACCCCCTGGATTGGCTACACCTTC
TRBV11-3	TRBJ2-1	-	TRBD2	CASSLDRGSSGSNEQFF	TGTGCCAGCAGCTTAGATCGGGGGTCTAGCGGGAGTAATGAGCAGTTCTTC
TRBV10-2	TRBJ2-7	-	TRBD1	CASREDRGPYEQYF	TGCGCCAGTAGAGAGGACAGGGGCCCCTACGAGCAGTACTTC
TRBV21-1	TRBJ2-5	-	-	CASSNLSRGQGETQYF	TGTGCCAGCAGCAATCTCTCCCGGGGACAGGGAGAGACCCAGTACTTC
TRBV11-3	TRBJ2-4	-	TRBD1	CASSAGTGGDIQYF	TGTGCCAGCAGCGCTGGGACAGGGGGGGACATTCAGTACTTC
TRBV7-9	TRBJ2-1	-	-	CASSPPESSYNEQFF	TGTGCCAGCAGCCCCCCTGAGAGCTCCTACAATGAGCAGTTCTTC
TRBV28	TRBJ1-1	-	TRBD1	CASEPRSAGTGVTEAFF	TGTGCCAGCGAACCCCGATCAGCTGGGACAGGGGTCACTGAAGCTTTCTTT
TRBV30	TRBJ2-1	-	-	CASDGEQFF	TGTGCGTCGGACGGTGAGCAGTTCTTC
TRBV6-5	TRBJ2-7	-	TRBD1	CASSTGQGSSYEQYF	TGTGCCAGCAGTACGGGACAGGGCAGCTCCTACGAGCAGTACTTC
TRBV18	TRBJ2-7	few	TRBD1	CASSIDRGVEYEQYF	TGTGCCAGCTCAATAGACAGGGGAGTCGAGTACGAGCAGTACTTC
TRBV7-9	TRBJ1-3	-	-	CASSSVPGYGKGNTIYF	TGTGCCAGCAGCTCTGTACCCGGGTACGGAAAAGGAAACACCATATATTTT
TRBV2	TRBJ2-7	-	-	CASIPGATYEQYF	TGTGCCAGCATCCCGGGGGCTACCTACGAGCAGTACTTC
TRBV5-1	TRBJ2-7	-	-	CASSFQGTYEQYF	TGCGCCAGCAGTTTCCAGGGGACCTACGAGCAGTACTTC
TRBV5-4	TRBJ2-7	-	TRBD1	CASSQPDRGGGYEQYF	TGTGCCAGCAGCCAACCGGACAGGGGCGGGGGCTACGAGCAGTACTTC
TRBV19	TRBJ1-2	-	TRBD1	CASSTGTVPNYGYTF	TGTGCCAGTAGTACCGGGACAGTCCCTAACTATGGCTACACCTTC
TRBV6-1	TRBJ1-2	-	TRBD1	CASSELSEHRGYTF	TGTGCCAGCAGTGAACTGTCCGAGCACAGGGGGTACACCTTC
TRBV7-9	TRBJ2-2	-	-	CASSRRGSSYTGELFF	TGTGCCAGCAGCCGGAGGGGGTCCTCATACACCGGGGAGCTGTTTTTT
TRBV10-3	TRBJ1-1	-	TRBD1	CATEALPGQGRNTEAFF	TGTGCCACCGAGGCGCTTCCGGGACAGGGGCGTAACACTGAAGCTTTCTTT
TRBV28	TRBJ2-1	once	-	CASSPAHGTVGEQFF	TGTGCCAGCAGTCCCGCCCACGGGACGGTAGGTGAGCAGTTCTTC